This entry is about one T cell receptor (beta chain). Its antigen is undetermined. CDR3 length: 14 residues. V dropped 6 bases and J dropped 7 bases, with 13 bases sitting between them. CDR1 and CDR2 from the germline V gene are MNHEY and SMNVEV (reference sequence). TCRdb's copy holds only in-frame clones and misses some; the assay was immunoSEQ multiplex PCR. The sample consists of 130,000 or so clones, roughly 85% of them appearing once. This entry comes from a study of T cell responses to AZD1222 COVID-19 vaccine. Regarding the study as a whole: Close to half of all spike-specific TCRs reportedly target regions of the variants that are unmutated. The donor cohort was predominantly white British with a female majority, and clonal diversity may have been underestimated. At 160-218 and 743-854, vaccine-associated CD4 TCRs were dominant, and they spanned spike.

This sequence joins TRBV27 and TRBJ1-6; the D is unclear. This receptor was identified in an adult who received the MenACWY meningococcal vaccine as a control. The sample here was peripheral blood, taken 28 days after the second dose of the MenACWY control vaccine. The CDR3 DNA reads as TGTGCCAGCAGCATAAGATCATTGAATTCACCCCTCCACTTT. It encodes CASSIRSLNSPLHF.